Following are 7 T cell receptor beta chains from one sample sequenced in a study of technical replicates of blood from a few donors. Data came from immunoSEQ multiplex PCR; TCRdb stores just in-frame clones and leaves some out. Among over 75,000 clones listed, about 94% were seen once. The sequencing input was T cells isolated from PBMCs. The receptor set was obtained from a human donor in good health.

The CDR3 here is CASSLDAGLANYGYTF. CDR3 sequence (DNA): TGCGCCAGCAGCTTGGACGCAGGGTTAGCAAACTATGGCTACACCTTC. The J gene is TRBJ1-2, the V gene TRBV5-1, with D perhaps matching TRBD1 (5 bases). CDR1 is SGHRS and CDR2 is YFSETQ in the germline V gene. CDR3 length equals 16 residues. V was cut by 0 bases and J by 2 bases, with 14 bases left in between. The full variable domain, rest sourced from reference TRBV5-1 and TRBJ1-2, is KAGVTQTPRYLIKTRGQQVTLSCSPISGHRSVSWYQQTPGQGLQFLFEYFSETQRNKGNFPGRFSGRQFSNSRSEMNVSTLELGDSALYLCASSLDAGLANYGYTFGSGTRLTVV.

This clone was found once. V is TRBV6-1 and J is TRBJ1-6, with no clear D. CDR3 length: 15 amino acids. The germline CDR1 and CDR2 sequences are MNHNS and SASEGT. The ends were cut back, 4 bases at V and 10 bases at J, with 17 bases in the middle. DNA of the CDR3: TGTGCCAGCAGTGGGCCCCGAGAACAGCTCTCACCCCTCCACTTT. Amino acids: CASSGPREQLSPLHF.

V and J are TRBV11-3 and TRBJ1-2; 10 nucleotides line up with TRBD1. The germline CDR1 and CDR2 sequences are SGHNT and YENEEA. CDR3 length equals 12 residues. J lost 13 bases, V lost 5 bases, and 7 bases had no gene match. For the CDR3, the DNA is TGTGCCAGCAGCCTCGGGGACAGGGGTCCCACCTTC. Protein: CASSLGDRGPTF.

On this clone: This sample also contains other DNA sequences that code for the same CDR3. The chain combines TRBV28 with TRBJ1-2; TRBD1 is a possible D gene (6 bases). Germline V gives CDR1 MDHEN, CDR2 SYDVKM. The CDR3 spans 13 residues. Trimming cost V 5 bases and J 2 bases, with 9 bases left between them. CDR3 sequence: CASSLTGNYGYTF. The CDR3 coding sequence is TGTGCCAGCAGTCTTACAGGGAACTATGGCTACACCTTC.

This chain links TRBV5-4 with TRBJ2-5, with D unclear. CDR1 SGHNT and CDR2 YYREEE come from the germline V gene (reference sequence). The CDR3 consists of 13 residues. Trimming took off 6 bases at V and 1 base at J, with 10 bases between the two ends. The CDR3: CASTLAGQETQYF. The CDR3 nucleotides read TGTGCCAGCACCTTAGCCGGCCAAGAGACCCAGTACTTC.

The V gene is TRBV7-9, the J gene TRBJ2-1, with 7 bases identical to TRBD2. This CDR3 region has 17 residues. V lost 4 bases, J lost 3 bases, and 12 bases stayed unmatched. Germline V gene lookup returns CDR1 SEHNR and CDR2 FQNEAQ (reference sequence). CDR3 nucleotide sequence: TGTGCCAGCAGCTCGCCTACTACTAGCGAGAACTACAATGAGCAGTTCTTC. Protein: CASSSPTTSENYNEQFF. The full variable domain, rest sourced from reference TRBV7-9 and TRBJ2-1, is DTGVSQNPRHKITKRGQNVTFRCDPISEHNRLYWYRQTLGQGPEFLTYFQNEAQLEKSRLLSDRFSAERPKGSFSTLEIQRTEQGDSAMYLCASSSPTTSENYNEQFFGPGTRLTVL.

This clone was detected only once. V and J are TRBV2 and TRBJ1-4; D is possibly TRBD1 (5 bases). Trimming took 7 bases from V and 5 from J, leaving 14 bases between them. Germline V gives CDR1 SNHLY, CDR2 FYNNEI. The CDR3 is 14 amino acids. The CDR3 spells CASTGHRLNEKLFF. The CDR3 bases are TGTGCCAGCACCGGGCACAGGTTGAATGAAAAACTGTTTTTT.